This is a list of T cell receptor beta chains from one sample in a study of sequential checkpoint blockade in melanoma. Generated by immunoSEQ multiplex PCR, the TCRdb table keeps only in-frame clones and is missing some. The sample shows 30,000 to 40,000 clones, roughly 89% of them seen only once. Source: CD8+ T cells sorted from blood (inferred from file names), taken from a patient given nivolumab and ipilimumab in sequence. The source of these receptors is a human donor with melanoma. CDR3s include the opening cysteine and the closing phenylalanine or tryptophan. A D gene is named only where the DNA matches it firmly. A clone size is listed for some rows: how often the clone was seen (once, few, many), or a class if it is expanded.

V gene: TRBV6-6
clone size: NA
J gene: TRBJ2-1
D gene: TRBD2
CDR3 DNA: TGTGCCAGCAGTTTACTAGCGGGATTTAGTGGTGAGCAGTTCTTC
CDR3 protein: CASSLLAGFSGEQFF

V gene: TRBV29-1
clone size: NA
J gene: TRBJ2-5
D gene: TRBD2
CDR3 DNA: TGCAGCGTTGAGGGAACTAGCGCCTCCCGAGACCAGTACTTC
CDR3 protein: CSVEGTSASRDQYF

V gene: TRBV6-5
clone size: NA
J gene: TRBJ1-5
D gene: NA
CDR3 DNA: TGTGCCAGCAGTTACCGTCAGCCCCAGCATTTT
CDR3 protein: CASSYRQPQHF

V gene: TRBV4-3
clone size: NA
J gene: TRBJ2-3
D gene: NA
CDR3 DNA: TGCGCCAGCAGCCAAGGAAGAGTAGAACCAATCACAGATACGCAGTATTTT
CDR3 protein: CASSQGRVEPITDTQYF

V gene: TRBV5-4
clone size: NA
J gene: TRBJ2-5
D gene: NA
CDR3 DNA: TGTGCCAGCAGCTTGGGTAGTACCCAGTACTTC
CDR3 protein: CASSLGSTQYF

V gene: TRBV5-1
clone size: NA
J gene: TRBJ2-7
D gene: TRBD2
CDR3 DNA: TGCGCCAGCAGCTTCGGACTAGCGGGACCCCTAAGCTCCTACGAGCAGTACTTC
CDR3 protein: CASSFGLAGPLSSYEQYF

V gene: TRBV5-6
clone size: NA
J gene: TRBJ2-3
D gene: NA
CDR3 DNA: TGTGCCAGCAGCTGGGCGGGCAGCACCACAGATACGCAGTATTTT
CDR3 protein: CASSWAGSTTDTQYF

V gene: TRBV11-3
clone size: once
J gene: TRBJ1-1
D gene: NA
CDR3 DNA: TGTGCCAGCAGCTCAGGGCTCACTGAAGCTTTCTTT
CDR3 protein: CASSSGLTEAFF

V gene: TRBV4-1
clone size: NA
J gene: TRBJ2-2
D gene: TRBD1
CDR3 DNA: TGCGCCAGCAGCCAAGATGGGGACAGGGGAACCGGGGAGCTGTTTTTT
CDR3 protein: CASSQDGDRGTGELFF

V gene: TRBV28
clone size: NA
J gene: TRBJ2-5
D gene: NA
CDR3 DNA: TGTGCCAGCAGTCCGCGGGTTGAGACCCAGTACTTC
CDR3 protein: CASSPRVETQYF

V gene: TRBV4-2
clone size: NA
J gene: TRBJ1-1
D gene: NA
CDR3 DNA: TGTGCCAGCAGATACGGTCTAACTGAAGCTTTCTTT
CDR3 protein: CASRYGLTEAFF

V gene: TRBV6-6
clone size: NA
J gene: TRBJ2-4
D gene: NA
CDR3 DNA: TGTGCCACCCGACTGGGGCTCCTAGCCAAAAACATTCAGTACTTC
CDR3 protein: CATRLGLLAKNIQYF

V gene: TRBV28
clone size: NA
J gene: TRBJ2-3
D gene: NA
CDR3 DNA: TGTGCCAGCAGTTTCAGAATCACAGATACGCAGTATTTT
CDR3 protein: CASSFRITDTQYF

V gene: TRBV21-1
clone size: NA
J gene: TRBJ2-2
D gene: NA
CDR3 DNA: TGTGCCAGCAGGCCGGGACAGGGGTGTTTCGCGAACACCGGGGAGCTGTTTTTT
CDR3 protein: CASRPGQGCFANTGELFF

V gene: TRBV2
clone size: NA
J gene: TRBJ2-5
D gene: NA
CDR3 DNA: TGTGCCAGCAGTGTTGACATCCAAGAGACCCAGTACTTC
CDR3 protein: CASSVDIQETQYF

V gene: TRBV7-9
clone size: few
J gene: TRBJ1-5
D gene: NA
CDR3 DNA: TGTGCCAGCAGCTTAGCGTCGGCAGGGGATCAGCCCCAGCATTTT
CDR3 protein: CASSLASAGDQPQHF

V gene: TRBV7-3
clone size: NA
J gene: TRBJ2-3
D gene: NA
CDR3 DNA: TGTGCCAGCAGCTTGGGCGGGACTAGCACAGATACGCAGTATTTT
CDR3 protein: CASSLGGTSTDTQYF

V gene: TRBV27
clone size: once
J gene: TRBJ1-5
D gene: TRBD1
CDR3 DNA: TGTGCCAGCGGACAGGGGACAGGGCCCTATCAGCCCCAGCATTTT
CDR3 protein: CASGQGTGPYQPQHF

V gene: TRBV27
clone size: NA
J gene: TRBJ2-3
D gene: TRBD1
CDR3 DNA: TGTGCCAGCAGTCCCTACGCAGGGACAGAGGGTACGCAGTATTTT
CDR3 protein: CASSPYAGTEGTQYF

V gene: TRBV15
clone size: NA
J gene: TRBJ1-2
D gene: TRBD1
CDR3 DNA: TGTGCCACCAGCGGCGGTTCTGCAGGGGGAGGCTATGGCTACACCTTC
CDR3 protein: CATSGGSAGGGYGYTF

V gene: TRBV14
clone size: NA
J gene: TRBJ1-1
D gene: TRBD1
CDR3 DNA: TGTGCCAGCAGGGCCACAGGGGGGTACACTGAAGCTTTCTTT
CDR3 protein: CASRATGGYTEAFF

V gene: TRBV4-3
clone size: NA
J gene: TRBJ1-3
D gene: NA
CDR3 DNA: TGCGCCAGCAGCCAAGGGTTGGGGCCCGGAAACACCATATATTTT
CDR3 protein: CASSQGLGPGNTIYF

V gene: TRBV6-5
clone size: NA
J gene: TRBJ2-1
D gene: NA
CDR3 DNA: TGTGCCAGCAGTTTTGGCGGAAACAATGAGCAGTTCTTC
CDR3 protein: CASSFGGNNEQFF

V gene: TRBV7-2
clone size: NA
J gene: TRBJ2-7
D gene: NA
CDR3 DNA: TGTGCCAGCAGTCCTTCCTCCTACGAGCAGTACTTC
CDR3 protein: CASSPSSYEQYF

V gene: TRBV6-1
clone size: NA
J gene: TRBJ2-7
D gene: NA
CDR3 DNA: TGTGCCAGCAGTGGACTCCGGGACAACGCCGAGCAGTACTTC
CDR3 protein: CASSGLRDNAEQYF

V gene: TRBV28
clone size: few
J gene: TRBJ2-7
D gene: TRBD1
CDR3 DNA: TGTGCCAGCGTACAGGGGTCTGGCGAGCAGTACTTC
CDR3 protein: CASVQGSGEQYF